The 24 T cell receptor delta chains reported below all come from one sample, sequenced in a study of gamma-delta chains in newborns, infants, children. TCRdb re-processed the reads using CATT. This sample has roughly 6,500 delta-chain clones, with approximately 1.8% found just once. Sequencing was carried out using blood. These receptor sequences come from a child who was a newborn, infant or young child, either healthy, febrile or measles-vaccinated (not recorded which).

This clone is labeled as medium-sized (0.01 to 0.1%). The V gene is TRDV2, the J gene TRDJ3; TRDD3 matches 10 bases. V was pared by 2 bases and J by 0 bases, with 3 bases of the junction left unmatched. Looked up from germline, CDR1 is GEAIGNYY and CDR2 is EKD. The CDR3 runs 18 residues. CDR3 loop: CACDNWGIGSWDTRQMFF. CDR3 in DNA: TGTGCCTGTGACAACTGGGGGATCGGCTCCTGGGACACCCGACAGATGTTTTTC.

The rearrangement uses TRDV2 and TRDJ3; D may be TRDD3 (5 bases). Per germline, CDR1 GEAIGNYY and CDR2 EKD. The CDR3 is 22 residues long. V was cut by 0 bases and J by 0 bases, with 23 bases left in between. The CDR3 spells CACDTVEWGLKHSSWDTRQMFF. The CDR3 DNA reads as TGTGCCTGTGACACCGTAGAGTGGGGACTAAAACACAGCTCCTGGGACACCCGACAGATGTTTTTC.

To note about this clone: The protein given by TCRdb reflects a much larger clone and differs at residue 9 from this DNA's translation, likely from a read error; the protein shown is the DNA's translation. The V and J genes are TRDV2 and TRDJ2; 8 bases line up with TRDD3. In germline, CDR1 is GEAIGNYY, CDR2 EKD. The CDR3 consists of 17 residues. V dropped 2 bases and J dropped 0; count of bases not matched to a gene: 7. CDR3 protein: CACDNILGATLTAQLFF. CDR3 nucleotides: TGTGCCTGTGACAATATACTGGGGGCTACTTTGACAGCACAACTCTTCTTT.

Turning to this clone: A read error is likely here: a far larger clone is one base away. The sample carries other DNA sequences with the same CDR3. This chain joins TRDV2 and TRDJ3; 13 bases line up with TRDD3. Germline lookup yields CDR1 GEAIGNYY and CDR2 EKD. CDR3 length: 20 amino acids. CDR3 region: CACDTVLGDTSSWDTRQMFF. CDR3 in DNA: TGCGCCTGTGACACCGTACTGGGGGATACGAGCTCCTGGGACACCCGACAGATGTTTTTC.

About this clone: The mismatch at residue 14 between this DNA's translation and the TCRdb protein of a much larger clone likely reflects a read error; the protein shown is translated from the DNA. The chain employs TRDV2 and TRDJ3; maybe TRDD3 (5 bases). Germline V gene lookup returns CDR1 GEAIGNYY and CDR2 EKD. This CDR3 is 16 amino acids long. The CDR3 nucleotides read TGTGCCTGTGACGGGGTTACTGGCCGGGACACCCGACAGACGTTTTTC. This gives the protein CACDGVTGRDTRQTFF.

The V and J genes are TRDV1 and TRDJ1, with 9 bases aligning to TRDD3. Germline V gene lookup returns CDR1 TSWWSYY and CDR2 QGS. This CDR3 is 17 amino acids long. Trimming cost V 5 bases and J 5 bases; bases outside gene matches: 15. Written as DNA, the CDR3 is TGTGCTCTTGGGCCACCACGTACTGGGGGACGAGGGGATAAACTCATCTTT. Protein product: CALGPPRTGGRGDKLIF.

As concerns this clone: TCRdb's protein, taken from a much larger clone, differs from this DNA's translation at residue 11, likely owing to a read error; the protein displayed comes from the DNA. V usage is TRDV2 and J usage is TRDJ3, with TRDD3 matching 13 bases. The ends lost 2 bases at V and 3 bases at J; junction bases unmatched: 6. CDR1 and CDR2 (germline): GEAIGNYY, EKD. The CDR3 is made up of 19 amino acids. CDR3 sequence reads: CACDSTGGYAYWDTRQMFF. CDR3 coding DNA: TGTGCCTGTGACAGTACTGGGGGATACGCCTACTGGGACACCCGACAGATGTTTTTC.

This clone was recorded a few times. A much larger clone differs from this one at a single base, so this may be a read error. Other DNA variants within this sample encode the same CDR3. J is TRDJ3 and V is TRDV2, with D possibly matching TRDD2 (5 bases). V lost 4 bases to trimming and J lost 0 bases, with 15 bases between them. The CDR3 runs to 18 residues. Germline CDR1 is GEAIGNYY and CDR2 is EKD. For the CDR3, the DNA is TGTGCCTGTGATTCCTTACTAGTGAGCTCCTGGGACACCCGACAGATGTTTTTC. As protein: CACDSLLVSSWDTRQMFF.

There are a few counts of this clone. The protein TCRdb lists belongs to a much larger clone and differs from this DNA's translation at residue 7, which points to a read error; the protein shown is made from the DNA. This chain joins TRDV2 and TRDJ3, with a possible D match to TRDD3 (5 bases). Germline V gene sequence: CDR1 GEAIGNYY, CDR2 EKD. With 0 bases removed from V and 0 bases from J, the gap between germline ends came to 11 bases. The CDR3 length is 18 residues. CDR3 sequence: CACDTGEASSWDTRQMFF. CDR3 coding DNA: TGTGCCTGTGACACCGGGGAGGCAAGCTCCTGGGACACCCGACAGATGTTTTTC.

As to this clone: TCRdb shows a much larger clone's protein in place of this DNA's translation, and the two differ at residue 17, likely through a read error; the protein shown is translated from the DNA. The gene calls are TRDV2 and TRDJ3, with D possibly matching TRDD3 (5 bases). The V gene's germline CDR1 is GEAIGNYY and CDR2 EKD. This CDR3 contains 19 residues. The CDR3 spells CACDTVGPLRSWDTRQVFF. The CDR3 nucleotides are TGTGCCTGTGACACCGTCGGGCCTCTTCGCTCCTGGGACACCCGACAGGTGTTTTTC.

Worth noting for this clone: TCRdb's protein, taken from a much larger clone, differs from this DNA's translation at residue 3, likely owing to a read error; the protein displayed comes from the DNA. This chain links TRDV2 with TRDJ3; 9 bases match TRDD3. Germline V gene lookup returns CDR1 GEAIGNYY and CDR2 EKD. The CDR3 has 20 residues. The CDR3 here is CARDTVLGDLSSWDTRQMFF. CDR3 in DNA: TGTGCCCGTGACACCGTACTGGGGGACCTTAGCTCCTGGGACACCCGACAGATGTTTTTC.

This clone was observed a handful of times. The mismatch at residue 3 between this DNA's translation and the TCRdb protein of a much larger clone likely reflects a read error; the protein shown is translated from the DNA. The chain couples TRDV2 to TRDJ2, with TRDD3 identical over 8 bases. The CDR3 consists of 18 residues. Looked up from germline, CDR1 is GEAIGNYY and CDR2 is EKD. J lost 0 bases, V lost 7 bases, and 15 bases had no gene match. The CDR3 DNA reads TGTGCCTGGGACTCCGTTTTGGGGGATCCCGCTTTGACAGCACAACTCTTCTTT. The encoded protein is CAWDSVLGDPALTAQLFF.

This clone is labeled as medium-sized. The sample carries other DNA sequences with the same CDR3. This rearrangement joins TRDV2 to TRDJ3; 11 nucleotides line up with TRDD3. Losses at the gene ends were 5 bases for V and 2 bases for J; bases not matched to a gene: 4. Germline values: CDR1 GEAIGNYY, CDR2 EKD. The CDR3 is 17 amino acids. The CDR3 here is CACVGLGDTWDTRQMFF. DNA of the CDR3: TGTGCCTGTGTCGGACTGGGGGATACCTGGGACACCCGACAGATGTTTTTC.

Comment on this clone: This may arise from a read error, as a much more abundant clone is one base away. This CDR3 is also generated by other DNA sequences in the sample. The CDR3 coding sequence is TGTGCCTGTGACACCGCTGGGGCTACTTTGACAGCCCAACTCTTCTTT. Translation: CACDTAGATLTAQLFF. The V call is TRDV2, the J call TRDJ2; D is possibly TRDD3 (6 bases). The CDR3 contains 16 residues. Germline CDR1 reads GEAIGNYY; CDR2 reads EKD.

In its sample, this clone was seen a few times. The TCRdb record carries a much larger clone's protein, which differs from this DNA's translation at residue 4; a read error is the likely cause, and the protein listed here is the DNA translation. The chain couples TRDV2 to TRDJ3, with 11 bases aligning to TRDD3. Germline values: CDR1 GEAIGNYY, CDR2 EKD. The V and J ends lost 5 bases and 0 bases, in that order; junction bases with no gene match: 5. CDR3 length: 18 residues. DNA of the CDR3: TGTGCCTGTGTCATACTGGGGGATAACTCCTGGGACACCCGACAGATGTTTTTC. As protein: CACVILGDNSWDTRQMFF.

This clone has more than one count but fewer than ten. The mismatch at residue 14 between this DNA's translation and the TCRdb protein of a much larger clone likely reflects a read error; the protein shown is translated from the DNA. The CDR3 loop reads CACDSMLSWDTRQTFF. The DNA for the CDR3 is TGTGCCTGTGACTCTATGCTCTCCTGGGACACCCGACAGACGTTTTTC. This chain links TRDV2 with TRDJ3; D may be TRDD3 (5 bases). CDR1 is GEAIGNYY, CDR2 EKD, per germline. This CDR3 region has 16 residues.

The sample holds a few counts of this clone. CDR3 residues: CACDTVLGDTTAQLFF. CDR3 DNA: TGTGCCTGTGACACCGTACTGGGGGATACGACAGCACAACTCTTCTTT. The chain recombines TRDV2 with TRDJ2; 12 bases fit TRDD3. The germline V gene encodes CDR1 GEAIGNYY and CDR2 EKD. This CDR3 has 16 amino acids. Unmatched junction bases numbered 2, after V lost 0 bases and J lost 4 bases.

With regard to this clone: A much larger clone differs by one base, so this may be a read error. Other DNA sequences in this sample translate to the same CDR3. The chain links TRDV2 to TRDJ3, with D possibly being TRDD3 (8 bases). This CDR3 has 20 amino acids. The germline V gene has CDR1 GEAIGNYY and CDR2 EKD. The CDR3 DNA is TGTGCCTGTGACTTCCTACTGGGGGCCTCGAGCTCCTGGGACACCCGCCAGATGTTTTTC. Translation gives CACDFLLGASSSWDTRQMFF.

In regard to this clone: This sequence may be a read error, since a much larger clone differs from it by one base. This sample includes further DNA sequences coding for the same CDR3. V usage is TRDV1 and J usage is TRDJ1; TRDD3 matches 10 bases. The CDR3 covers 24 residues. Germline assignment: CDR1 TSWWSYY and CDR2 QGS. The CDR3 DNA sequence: TGTGCTCTTGGTGAACTTCAGGCTTCCTCCCGGGGTGGGGGATACCCGCCGTACACCGATAAACTCATCTTT. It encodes CALGELQASSRGGGYPPYTDKLIF.

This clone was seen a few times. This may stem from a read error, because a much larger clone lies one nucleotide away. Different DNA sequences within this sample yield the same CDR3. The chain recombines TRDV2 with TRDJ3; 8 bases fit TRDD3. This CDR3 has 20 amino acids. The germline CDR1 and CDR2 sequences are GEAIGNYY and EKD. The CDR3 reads CACDSPPTGGSSWDTRQMFF. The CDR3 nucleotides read TGTGCCTGTGACAGCCCCCCAACTGGGGGTTCCTCCTGGGACACCCGCCAGATGTTTTTC.

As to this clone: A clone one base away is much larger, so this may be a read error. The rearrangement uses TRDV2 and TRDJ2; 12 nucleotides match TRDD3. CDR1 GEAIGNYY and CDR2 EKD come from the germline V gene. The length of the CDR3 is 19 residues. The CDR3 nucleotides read TGTGCCTGTGACACCGTCCTCAGTACTGGGGGATACACGACAGCACAACCCTTCTTT. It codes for CACDTVLSTGGYTTAQPFF.

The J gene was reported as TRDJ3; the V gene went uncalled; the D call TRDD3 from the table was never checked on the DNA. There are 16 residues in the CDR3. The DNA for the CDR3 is TGTGCCACCGGGGGGGCAAGCTCCTGGGACACCCGACAGATGTTTTTC. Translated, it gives CATGGASSWDTRQMFF.

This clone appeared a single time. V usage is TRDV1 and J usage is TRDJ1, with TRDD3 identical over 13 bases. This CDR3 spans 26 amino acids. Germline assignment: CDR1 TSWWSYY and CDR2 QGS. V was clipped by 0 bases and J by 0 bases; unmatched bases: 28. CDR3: CALGELSPLYWGIRVWEKKYTDKLIF. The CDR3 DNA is TGTGCTCTTGGGGAACTGTCCCCCCTGTACTGGGGGATACGCGTATGGGAAAAAAAGTACACCGATAAACTCATCTTT.

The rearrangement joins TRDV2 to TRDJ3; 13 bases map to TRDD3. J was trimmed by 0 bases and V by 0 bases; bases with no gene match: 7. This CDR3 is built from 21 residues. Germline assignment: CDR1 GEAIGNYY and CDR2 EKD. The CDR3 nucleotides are TGTGCCTGTGACACCGTACTGGGGGATACGCTAGGCTCCTGGGACACCCGACAGATGTTTTTC. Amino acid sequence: CACDTVLGDTLGSWDTRQMFF.